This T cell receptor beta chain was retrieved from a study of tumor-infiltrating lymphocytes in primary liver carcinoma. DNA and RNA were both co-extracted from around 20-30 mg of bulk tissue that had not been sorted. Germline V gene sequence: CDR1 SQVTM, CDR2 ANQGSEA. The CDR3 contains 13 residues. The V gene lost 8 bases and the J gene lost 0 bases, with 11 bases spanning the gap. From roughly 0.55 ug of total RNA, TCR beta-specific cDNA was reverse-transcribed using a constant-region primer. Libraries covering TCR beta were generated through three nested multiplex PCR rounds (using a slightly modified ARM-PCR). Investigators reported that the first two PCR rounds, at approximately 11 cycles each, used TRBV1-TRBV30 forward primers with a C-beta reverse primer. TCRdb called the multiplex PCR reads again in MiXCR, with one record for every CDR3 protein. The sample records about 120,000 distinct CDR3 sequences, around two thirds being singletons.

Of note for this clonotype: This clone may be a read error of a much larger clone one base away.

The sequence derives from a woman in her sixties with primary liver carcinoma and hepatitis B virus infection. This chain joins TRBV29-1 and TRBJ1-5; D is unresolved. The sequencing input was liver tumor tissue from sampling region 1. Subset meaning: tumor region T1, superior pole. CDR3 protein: CSIVVNSNQPQHF. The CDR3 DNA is TGCAGCATTGTGGTTAATAGCAATCAGCCCCAGCATTTT.